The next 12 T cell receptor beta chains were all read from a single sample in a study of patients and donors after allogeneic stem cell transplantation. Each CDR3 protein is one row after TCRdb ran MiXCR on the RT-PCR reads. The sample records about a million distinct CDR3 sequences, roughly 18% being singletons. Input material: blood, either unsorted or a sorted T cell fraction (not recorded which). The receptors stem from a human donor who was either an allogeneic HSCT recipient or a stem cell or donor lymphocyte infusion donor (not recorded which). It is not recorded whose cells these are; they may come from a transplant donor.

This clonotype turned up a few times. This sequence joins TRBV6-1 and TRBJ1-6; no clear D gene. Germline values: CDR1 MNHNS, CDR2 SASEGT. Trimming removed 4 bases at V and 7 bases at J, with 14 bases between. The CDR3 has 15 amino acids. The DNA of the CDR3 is TGTGCCAGCAGTGGCTCATCGGGCGGGAATTCACCCCTCCACTTT. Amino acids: CASSGSSGGNSPLHF.

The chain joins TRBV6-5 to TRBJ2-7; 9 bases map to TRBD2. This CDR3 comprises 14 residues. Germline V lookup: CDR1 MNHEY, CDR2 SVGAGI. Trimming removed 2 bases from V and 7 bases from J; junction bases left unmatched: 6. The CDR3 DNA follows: TGTGCCAGCAGTTACCCGGGACTAGCCCAGGAGCAGTACTTC. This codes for CASSYPGLAQEQYF.

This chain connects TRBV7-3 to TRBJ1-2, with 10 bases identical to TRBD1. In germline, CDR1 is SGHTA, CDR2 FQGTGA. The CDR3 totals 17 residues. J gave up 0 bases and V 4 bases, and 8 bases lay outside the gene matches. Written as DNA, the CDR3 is TGTGCCAGCAGCTCAGGGACAGGGGCCCTAGCTAACTATGGCTACACCTTC. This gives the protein CASSSGTGALANYGYTF.

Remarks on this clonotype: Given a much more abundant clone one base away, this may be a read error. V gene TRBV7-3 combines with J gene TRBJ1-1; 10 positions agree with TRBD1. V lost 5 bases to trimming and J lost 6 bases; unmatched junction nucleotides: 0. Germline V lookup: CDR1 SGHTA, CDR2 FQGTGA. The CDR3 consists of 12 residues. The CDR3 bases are TGTGCCAGCAGCGGGACAGGGGCTGAAGCTTTCTTT. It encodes CASSGTGAEAFF.

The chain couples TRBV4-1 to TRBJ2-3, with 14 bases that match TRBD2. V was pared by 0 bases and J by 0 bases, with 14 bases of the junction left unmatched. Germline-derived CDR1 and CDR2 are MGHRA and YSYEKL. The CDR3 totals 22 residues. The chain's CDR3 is CASSQDYFRLGLAGGSTDTQYF. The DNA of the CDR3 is TGCGCCAGCAGCCAAGATTATTTCCGGTTAGGACTAGCGGGGGGAAGCACAGATACGCAGTATTTT.

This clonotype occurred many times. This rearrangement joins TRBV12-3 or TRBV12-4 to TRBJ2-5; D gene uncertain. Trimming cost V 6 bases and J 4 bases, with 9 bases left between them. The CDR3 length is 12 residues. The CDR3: CASSPGVETQYF. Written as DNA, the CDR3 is TGTGCCAGCAGCCCCGGAGTAGAGACCCAGTACTTC.

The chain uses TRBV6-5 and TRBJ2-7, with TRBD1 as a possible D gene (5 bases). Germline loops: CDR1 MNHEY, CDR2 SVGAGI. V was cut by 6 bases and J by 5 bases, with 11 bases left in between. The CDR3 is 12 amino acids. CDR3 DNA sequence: TGTGCCAGCAGGGCAGGGTTCGACGAGCAGTACTTC. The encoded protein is CASRAGFDEQYF.

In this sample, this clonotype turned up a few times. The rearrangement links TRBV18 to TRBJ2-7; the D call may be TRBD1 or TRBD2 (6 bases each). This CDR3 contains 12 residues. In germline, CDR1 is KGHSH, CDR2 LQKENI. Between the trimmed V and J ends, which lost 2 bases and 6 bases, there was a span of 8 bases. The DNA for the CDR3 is TGTGCCAGCTCACCAAAGGGGGGCGAGCAGTACTTC. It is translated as CASSPKGGEQYF.

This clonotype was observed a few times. DNA of the CDR3: TGTGCCAGCAGCCAAGCGGCTAGCGGGAGGGAGACCCAGTACTTC. Amino acid sequence: CASSQAASGRETQYF. The V and J genes are TRBV4-2 and TRBJ2-5; 11 bases match TRBD2. The CDR3 is made up of 15 amino acids. The germline V gene encodes CDR1 LGHNA and CDR2 YNFKEQ. Unmatched junction bases numbered 3, after V lost 1 base and J lost 5 bases.

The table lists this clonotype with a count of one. CDR3 loop: CASSPFWPGADYYGYTF. The CDR3 DNA is TGTGCCAGCAGCCCATTTTGGCCGGGGGCGGATTACTATGGCTACACCTTC. V is TRBV12-3 or TRBV12-4 and J is TRBJ1-2; TRBD1 is a possible D gene (6 bases). V lost 6 bases and J lost 3, with 23 bases in between. The CDR3 extends over 17 amino acids.

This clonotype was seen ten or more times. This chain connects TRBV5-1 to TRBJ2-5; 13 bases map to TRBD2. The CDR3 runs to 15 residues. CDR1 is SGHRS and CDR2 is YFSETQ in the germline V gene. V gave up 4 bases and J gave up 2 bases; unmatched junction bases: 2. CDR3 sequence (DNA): TGCGCCAGCAGCACGGGACTAGCGGGACAAGAGACCCAGTACTTC. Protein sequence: CASSTGLAGQETQYF.

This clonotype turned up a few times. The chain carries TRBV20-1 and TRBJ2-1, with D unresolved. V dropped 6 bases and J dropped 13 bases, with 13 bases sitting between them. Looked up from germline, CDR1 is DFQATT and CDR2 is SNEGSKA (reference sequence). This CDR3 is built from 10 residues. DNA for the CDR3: TGCAGTGCGGAAGAGGTGGGCCAGTTCTTC. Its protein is CSAEEVGQFF.